Listed here is a single TCR beta chain. The antigen is undetermined. The study sampled nominally healthy donors, though unrecorded immune exposures were likely. The PCR employed 60 Vbeta primers together with 13 Jbeta primers. Profiling relied on immunoSEQ multiplex PCR, and the TCRdb table lists in-frame clones only, not all of them. The sample includes roughly 180,000 clones, roughly 85% of them seen just once. These data belong to a study of cytomegalovirus exposure and HLA in healthy donors. CDR1 and CDR2 from the germline V gene are SQVTM and ANQGSEA. This CDR3 is built from 20 residues. Trimming removed 8 bases from V and 4 bases from J, with 36 bases in between. Study-wide points: Usually a TCR sequence was rare, but some public TCRs were found in many donors. The study dropped some indistinguishable V segments, TRBV6-2 and TRBV6-3 among them. Highly shared sequence variants in one cluster were likely a sequencing artifact.

The sequence came from a male donor in good health and CMV-seronegative. The V and J genes are TRBV29-1 and TRBJ2-1; perhaps TRBD1 as D (6 bases). The sample was PBMCs. As DNA, the CDR3 is TGCAGCCTAACCAATATCGCCTTTTACCGCCCACAGGGAAGGTACAATGAGCAGTTCTTC. This gives the protein CSLTNIAFYRPQGRYNEQFF.